Below, one TCR beta chain is given with its context. Its cognate antigen is unknown. This specimen belongs to a study of response to subunit inactivated influenza vaccine. Study-level results: The authors suggested that every seasonal influenza vaccination recruits few new T cells.

The CDR3 totals 12 residues. The V end lost 6 bases, the J end lost 2 bases, and 6 bases lay between the germline ends. CDR1 MNHNS and CDR2 SASEGT come from the germline V gene. TCRdb independently ran MiXCR on the RT-PCR reads; one entry per CDR3 protein. Of just under 250,000 distinct CDR3 sequences listed, 10% to 15% are singletons. The chain recombines TRBV6-1 with TRBJ2-3; tentatively, D is TRBD1 (5 bases). The sequencing here drew on non-naive T cells sorted from PBMCs, taken 14 to 15 days before vaccination. The sequence was collected from a man between 45 and 60 years old who received an inactivated influenza vaccine. Here the CDR3 reads CASRTVTDTQYF. For the CDR3, the DNA is TGTGCCAGCAGGACAGTCACAGATACGCAGTATTTT.